The clone carrying this TCR beta chain has only one observation. CDR3 length: 18 residues. From germline, CDR1 is LGHDT and CDR2 YNNKEL (reference sequence). V lost 0 bases and J lost 1; bases outside the gene matches: 9. This entry belongs to a study of blood T cell repertoires in COVID-19. Libraries were prepared by immunoSEQ multiplex PCR; TCRdb keeps only in-frame clonotypes and omits some of them. The repertoire includes approximately 70,000 clones, around nine tenths of them detected once, and 10% to 15% sits in the top ten. The source is an older woman with acute or convalescent COVID-19. The V gene is TRBV3-1 (or the pseudogene TRBV3-2), the J gene TRBJ2-7; 10 bases map to TRBD2. Specimen: peripheral blood. In nucleotides, the CDR3 is TGTGCCAGCAGCCAAGATCTCCCTAGCGGGGGCGATTCCTACGAGCAGTACTTC. Its translation: CASSQDLPSGGDSYEQYF.